A selection of T cell receptor beta chains follows, all from one sample in a study of blood T cells in healthy people across ages. TCRdb itself ran the 5' RACE reads through MiXCR, one entry per CDR3 protein. The table has 650,000 to 950,000 distinct CDR3 sequences, approximately 48% seen once. Sequencing used blood. The source of these receptors is a man aged 60-69 years in good health. Both conserved end residues are part of each CDR3. Fields, in order: clone size, J gene, V gene, D gene, CDR3 DNA, CDR3 protein. The D gene is left open where the match is weak. Only part of the rows carry a size: once, few, many, or a class if the clone is expanded.

. | TRBJ1-6 | TRBV18 | . | TGTGCCAGCTCACCACCGAATTCACCCCTCCACTTT | CASSPPNSPLHF
. | TRBJ2-7 | TRBV12-3/TRBV12-4 | . | TGTGCCAGCAGTTTAAAAGCGGCCCAAGAGATCCAGTACTTC | CASSLKAAQEIQYF
. | TRBJ2-3 | TRBV6-5 | . | TGTGCCAGCAGTTACCTGCAGGGAAGTACAGATACGCAGTATTTT | CASSYLQGSTDTQYF
. | TRBJ2-5 | TRBV30 | . | TGTGCCTGGAGTGTTGTAGGTAGTGGGGAGACCCAGTACTTC | CAWSVVGSGETQYF
. | TRBJ2-1 | TRBV7-3 | . | TGTGCCAGCAGCTTAATGCGCGGGACATACAATGAGCAGTTCTTC | CASSLMRGTYNEQFF
. | TRBJ2-7 | TRBV7-2 | . | TGTGCCAGCGGCTTAGAAGTGGGGTCCGCCTACGAGCAGTACTTC | CASGLEVGSAYEQYF
few | TRBJ1-6 | TRBV5-1 | . | TGCGCCAGCAGCTTAGACAGGACATATTCACCCCTCCACTTT | CASSLDRTYSPLHF
. | TRBJ1-1 | TRBV3-1 | . | TGTGCCAGCAGCCGAGGCGCGGGCGCGAACACTGAAGCTTTCTTT | CASSRGAGANTEAFF
. | TRBJ1-1 | TRBV3-1 | TRBD1 | TGTGCCAGCAGCCCAGAGACAGGGGTAGGCACTGAAGCTTTCTTT | CASSPETGVGTEAFF
few | TRBJ2-4 | TRBV7-9 | . | TGTGCCAGCAGCGACGGTAAAAACATTCAGTACTTC | CASSDGKNIQYF
few | TRBJ2-7 | TRBV6-5 | TRBD1 | TGTGCCAGCAGGCAGAGACAGGGAGAAATATACGAGCAGTACTTC | CASRQRQGEIYEQYF
. | TRBJ1-1 | TRBV4-3 | . | TGCGCCAGCAGCCAAGATTGGGTTTCAGGGGTTTTGGTAAACACTGAAGCTTTCTTT | CASSQDWVSGVLVNTEAFF
. | TRBJ2-5 | TRBV20-1 | TRBD2 | TGCAGTGCAACTCAGCGGGGTAGAGAGACCCAGTACTTC | CSATQRGRETQYF
. | TRBJ2-7 | TRBV29-1 | TRBD1 | TGCAGCGTTGATGAGGCGGGGACAGGGACCTACGAGCAGTACTTC | CSVDEAGTGTYEQYF
few | TRBJ2-5 | TRBV20-1 | TRBD2 | TGCAGTGCCAATCGGGGTAGCGGGGGACAAGAGACCCAGTACTTC | CSANRGSGGQETQYF
. | TRBJ2-2 | TRBV13 | . | TGTGCCAGCAGCGGAGGGAATGCCGGGGAGCTGTTTTTT | CASSGGNAGELFF
. | TRBJ1-2 | TRBV5-1 | . | TGCGCCAGCAGCGATCAGGGTCCTGATGGCTACACCTTC | CASSDQGPDGYTF
many | TRBJ2-7 | TRBV27 | . | TGTGCCAGCAGTTTTAGCGGAAGCTCCTACGAGCAGTACTTC | CASSFSGSSYEQYF
. | TRBJ2-3 | TRBV7-2 | TRBD2 | TGTGCCAGCAGCTTAGGCGGGGGGAATACGCAGTATTTT | CASSLGGGNTQYF
. | TRBJ2-1 | TRBV12-3/TRBV12-4 | . | TGTGCCAGCAGGCAAGCCGGGGCTCCCGATGAGCAGTTCTTC | CASRQAGAPDEQFF
. | TRBJ1-6 | TRBV7-2 | . | TGTGCCAGCAGCTTACTCGGCCAGTCAGTTTCATTCTATAATTCACCCCTCCACTTT | CASSLLGQSVSFYNSPLHF
. | TRBJ1-3 | TRBV7-2 | . | TGTGCCAGCTCGGGGAGGATGAGCTCTGGAAACACCATATATTTT | CASSGRMSSGNTIYF
few | TRBJ1-1 | TRBV6-5 | . | TGTGCCAGCTCCCTCACGCGGGTTGGGACTGAAGCTTTCTTT | CASSLTRVGTEAFF
few | TRBJ2-5 | TRBV7-2 | . | TGTGCCAGTCTACGGGCGGCAACTCCGCAAGAGACCCAGTACTTC | CASLRAATPQETQYF